The TCR beta chain described here comes from a study of cytomegalovirus exposure and HLA in healthy donors. General observations from the study: For most TCR beta V segments, an earlier analysis put the productive rate at about 87% or about 30% of the time.

A note on this clone: Its target is not known.

Per germline, CDR1 SGHAT and CDR2 FQNNGV. Trimming at V came to 4 bases and at J to 4 bases, leaving 10 bases not matched to a gene. The CDR3 has 17 amino acids. It was with 60 Vbeta and 13 Jbeta primers that the PCR ran. Source study methods: In a later analysis, around 10 million of 75 million to 85 million unique beta chains occurred in at least two donors. Sequencing used immunoSEQ multiplex PCR; TCRdb keeps in-frame clones, though not all of them. V, J and clone size are those of that table, while D and trimming were read from the DNA. The repertoire holds a few hundred thousand clones, with about 81% as singletons. Nominal health characterized the donors when sampled, though unrecorded immune exposures were likely.

The specimen sequenced was PBMCs. The receptor was isolated from a woman aged 60-70 years in good health and CMV-seropositive. The chain combines TRBV11-2 with TRBJ2-7, with TRBD2 matching 13 bases. The CDR3 DNA sequence: TGTGCCAGCAGCTCCGGACTAGCGGGAGAATACCGTTACGAGCAGTACTTC. It translates to CASSSGLAGEYRYEQYF. The full variable domain, its missing parts supplied by reference TRBV11-2 and TRBJ2-7, is EAGVAQSPRYKIIEKRQSVAFWCNPISGHATLYWYQQILGQGPKLLIQFQNNGVVDDSQLPKDRFSAERLKGVDSTLKIQPAKLEDSAVYLCASSSGLAGEYRYEQYFGPGTRLTVT.